The 21 T cell receptor beta chains given below trace back to one sample, sequenced in a study of Ad26.COV2.S vaccination and SARS-CoV-2 variants. The method was immunoSEQ multiplex PCR; TCRdb's version includes in-frame clones alone and lacks a portion of them. Of a few hundred thousand clones in the sample, around 87% are singletons; the top ten hold roughly 3.6%. Treatment noted: about 20 received Ad26.COV2.S at low or high dose, single or two shots; about 5 received placebo; per-sample allocation not given. On day 63 after the first injection, vaccine and placebo recipients gave samples. The source was peripheral blood, collected in a trial of Ad26.COV2.S vaccine versus placebo. The receptors originated from a person between 18 and 60 years old who received the Ad26.COV2.S COVID-19 vaccine or a placebo.

J is TRBJ2-7 and V is TRBV23-1; 8 nucleotides line up with TRBD2. TRBV23-1 is an ORF; its function is uncertain. There are 17 residues in the CDR3. The V and J ends lost 7 bases and 0 bases, in that order; junction bases with no gene match: 14. CDR3 sequence: CASTFWERGRNSYEQYF. The DNA of the CDR3 is TGCGCCAGCACCTTTTGGGAGCGGGGGAGAAACTCCTACGAGCAGTACTTC.

The rearrangement joins TRBV24-1 to TRBJ1-5; no reliable D call. Germline V CDR1 and CDR2: KGHDR, SFDVKD. V lost 4 bases to trimming and J lost 0 bases, with 6 bases between them. The CDR3 covers 14 residues. Written as DNA, the CDR3 is TGTGCCACCAGTGAGCCTAATAGCAATCAGCCCCAGCATTTT. The encoded protein is CATSEPNSNQPQHF.

The V and J genes are TRBV7-9 and TRBJ2-5; possible D gene TRBD2, 6 bases. There are 16 residues in the CDR3. From germline, CDR1 is SEHNR and CDR2 FQNEAQ (reference sequence). Trimming left V 5 bases short and J 5 bases short, with 21 bases between. The DNA of the CDR3 is TGTGCCAGCAGCCCATGGGACCGCGTGGAGGGGGAGACCCAGTACTTC. The encoded protein is CASSPWDRVEGETQYF.

This chain joins TRBV6-5 and TRBJ1-3; maybe TRBD1 (5 bases). Trimming took off 8 bases at V and 7 bases at J, with 15 bases between the two ends. The CDR3 runs to 13 residues. Germline V gives CDR1 MNHEY, CDR2 SVGAGI. Here the CDR3 reads CASHSPGDNTIYF. CDR3 DNA: TGTGCCAGCCACTCTCCCGGGGACAACACCATATATTTT.

This rearrangement joins TRBV10-3 to TRBJ2-5; D not certain. The V gene lost 4 bases and the J gene lost 5 bases, with 20 bases spanning the gap. The CDR3 extends over 16 amino acids. The V gene's germline CDR1 is ENHRY and CDR2 SYGVKD. The CDR3 nucleotides read TGTGCCATCAGTGGCGGAATAGGTGCGCTGGGGGAGACCCAGTACTTC. As protein: CAISGGIGALGETQYF.

The chain couples TRBV24-1 to TRBJ2-3, with D hard to call. Deletions cut 9 bases from V and 0 bases from J, with 9 bases between. The CDR3 totals 13 residues. Per germline, CDR1 KGHDR and CDR2 SFDVKD. The CDR3 bases are TGTGCCACCGCAAGCAGCAGCACAGATACGCAGTATTTT. Translated, it gives CATASSSTDTQYF.

The CDR3 is CASSLDPGHGQETQYF. CDR3 in DNA: TGTGCCAGCAGCTTAGACCCGGGCCACGGGCAAGAGACCCAGTACTTC. The rearrangement uses TRBV7-9 and TRBJ2-5; no reliable D call. The CDR3 contains 16 residues. Trimming shortened V by 1 base and J by 2 bases, and 14 bases separated the two germline ends. Germline V gives CDR1 SEHNR, CDR2 FQNEAQ (reference sequence).

The chain couples TRBV18 to TRBJ2-7; the match to TRBD2 covers 14 bases. The ends lost 6 bases at V and 1 base at J; junction bases unmatched: 5. CDR3 length: 16 amino acids. Germline assignment: CDR1 KGHSH and CDR2 LQKENI. The CDR3 region is CASSPGLAGGSYEQYF. In DNA, the CDR3 is TGTGCCAGCTCCCCCGGACTAGCGGGGGGATCCTACGAGCAGTACTTC.

The rearrangement uses TRBV6-5 and TRBJ2-5; 10 bases are shared with TRBD1. CDR3 size: 15 residues. V dropped 6 bases and J dropped 5; count of bases not matched to a gene: 9. Germline values: CDR1 MNHEY, CDR2 SVGAGI. The CDR3 here is CASRPGTGVSETQYF. CDR3 in DNA: TGTGCCAGCAGACCGGGGACAGGGGTTTCGGAGACCCAGTACTTC.

Remarks on this clone: The sample contains more than one DNA sequence encoding this CDR3. The chain is built from TRBV15 and TRBJ1-1; D gene ambiguous. The V end lost 0 bases, the J end lost 1 base, and 6 bases lay between the germline ends. This CDR3 spans 14 amino acids. Germline lookup yields CDR1 LNHNV and CDR2 YYDKDF (reference sequence). Written as DNA, the CDR3 is TGTGCCACCAGCAGAGATCGGGGGAACACTGAAGCTTTCTTT. The encoded protein is CATSRDRGNTEAFF.

The V and J genes are TRBV4-3 and TRBJ1-2, with a weak D call TRBD1 (5 bases). The CDR3 has 17 residues. The germline gives CDR1 LGHNA, CDR2 YSLEER. V lost 0 bases and J 5 bases, leaving 19 bases between the germline ends. CDR3 nucleotides: TGCGCCAGCAGCCAAGAAATGTGGGGCAGGGACCAATATGGCTACACCTTC. It is translated as CASSQEMWGRDQYGYTF.

This chain links TRBV20-1 with TRBJ1-6; D unresolved. The CDR3 covers 13 residues. Germline loops: CDR1 DFQATT, CDR2 SNEGSKA (reference sequence). Trimming shortened V by 3 bases and J by 7 bases, and 10 bases separated the two germline ends. CDR3 loop: CSASRQQNSPLHF. Written as DNA, the CDR3 is TGCAGTGCTAGTAGGCAGCAGAATTCACCCCTCCACTTT.

The chain links TRBV7-9 to TRBJ1-2; 7 nucleotides agree with TRBD1. Germline CDR1 SEHNR, CDR2 FQNEAQ (reference sequence). The CDR3 is made up of 15 amino acids. J gave up 3 bases and V 3 bases, and 7 bases lay outside the gene matches. The CDR3 loop reads CASSLVQGVDYGYTF. DNA for the CDR3: TGTGCCAGCAGCTTGGTCCAGGGGGTAGACTATGGCTACACCTTC.

This rearrangement joins TRBV5-1 to TRBJ2-7; 8 bases match TRBD1. Germline V gene data show CDR1 as SGHRS and CDR2 as YFSETQ. The CDR3 runs to 13 residues. V gave up 4 bases and J gave up 6 bases; unmatched junction bases: 6. DNA for the CDR3: TGCGCCAGCAGCCCCGACAGGGGAGCCGAGCAGTACTTC. This translates into CASSPDRGAEQYF.

The chain uses TRBV6-5 and TRBJ2-2, with D perhaps matching TRBD2 (6 bases). V lost 2 bases, J lost 4 bases, and 8 bases lay in between. The CDR3 is 14 amino acids. Germline-derived CDR1 and CDR2 are MNHEY and SVGAGI. CDR3 residues: CASSYGGSTGELFF. DNA for the CDR3: TGTGCCAGCAGTTACGGGGGGAGCACCGGGGAGCTGTTTTTT.

The DNA of the CDR3 is TGTGCCAGCAGCTTAGGGAGAGGGGATACGCAGTATTTT. This sequence encodes CASSLGRGDTQYF. The gene calls are TRBV7-3 and TRBJ2-3; D perhaps matches TRBD2 (5 bases). Per the germline V gene, CDR1 is SGHTA and CDR2 is FQGTGA. CDR3 length: 13 amino acids. V shed 2 bases and J shed 6 bases, with 9 bases lying between them.

The chain has TRBV5-1 and TRBJ1-2; 9 nucleotides line up with TRBD1. V lost 3 bases and J lost 3; bases outside the gene matches: 9. The CDR3 spans 16 residues. CDR1 SGHRS and CDR2 YFSETQ come from the germline V gene. The CDR3 spells CASSWPRDREDYGYTF. DNA for the CDR3: TGCGCCAGCAGCTGGCCCCGGGACAGGGAGGACTATGGCTACACCTTC.

The chain carries TRBV6-6 and TRBJ2-7; the D call may be TRBD1 or TRBD2 (5 bases each). The ends were cut back, 4 bases at V and 4 bases at J, with 14 bases in the middle. Germline lookup yields CDR1 MNHNY and CDR2 SVGAGI (reference sequence). The CDR3 has 14 residues. CDR3 loop: CASSFRDRTYEQYF. CDR3 coding DNA: TGTGCCAGCAGTTTCCGGGACCGAACGTACGAGCAGTACTTC.

The chain employs TRBV4-2 and TRBJ2-2, with 9 bases matching TRBD2. The germline CDR1 and CDR2 sequences are LGHNA and YNFKEQ. V gave up 1 base and J gave up 6 bases; unmatched junction bases: 12. CDR3 size: 18 residues. CDR3 sequence reads: CASSQGDFSGGGAGELFF. The CDR3 region has the DNA TGTGCCAGCAGCCAAGGAGATTTTAGCGGGGGTGGCGCCGGGGAGCTGTTTTTT.

The rearrangement joins TRBV3-1 (or the pseudogene TRBV3-2) to TRBJ1-2; 7 bases align to TRBD1. Germline V gene lookup returns CDR1 LGHDT and CDR2 YNNKEL (reference sequence). This CDR3 contains 14 residues. V lost 6 bases, J lost 7 bases, and 11 bases stayed unmatched. CDR3 coding DNA: TGTGCCAGCAGTCCCTACGACAGGGATCCTGGCTACACCTTC. Its protein product is CASSPYDRDPGYTF.

This sequence joins TRBV27 and TRBJ2-3; D remains ambiguous. The CDR3 consists of 14 residues. V lost 0 bases to trimming and J lost 6 bases, with 10 bases between them. CDR1 MNHEY and CDR2 SMNVEV come from the germline V gene (reference sequence). The CDR3 here is CASSLSPVADTQYF. CDR3 DNA: TGTGCCAGCAGTTTATCGCCTGTCGCCGATACGCAGTATTTT.